Below, 19 T cell receptor beta chains from the same sample are listed, as sequenced in a study of OX40 agonist ivuxolimab in advanced cancers. Repertoires were generated with immunoSEQ multiplex PCR, while TCRdb's copy carries only in-frame clones and drops some. The data contain some 49,000 clones, about 75% of them singletons. Sample: CD4+ or CD8+ T cells sorted from blood, taken in a trial of the OX40 agonist ivuxolimab. These receptors came from an adult with an advanced solid tumor such as melanoma, head and neck, liver or kidney cancer.

The chain's CDR3 is CASSLRGSELFF. The CDR3 nucleotides read TGTGCCAGCAGTTTAAGGGGTTCGGAGCTGTTTTTT. The chain links TRBV6-6 to TRBJ2-2, with D possibly TRBD1 on 5 matching bases. The CDR3 consists of 12 residues. Trimming stripped 4 bases from V and 10 bases from J, with 10 bases between. Germline-derived CDR1 and CDR2 are MNHNY and SVGAGI (reference sequence).

This clone has just a few counts. The rearrangement joins TRBV5-6 to TRBJ2-7; 8 positions match TRBD1. The CDR3 loop spans 16 amino acids. Trimming at V came to 3 bases and at J to 3 bases, leaving 11 bases not matched to a gene. Germline V lookup: CDR1 SGHDT, CDR2 YYEEEE. The CDR3 here is CASSSHRQGAHYEQYF. For the CDR3, the DNA is TGTGCCAGCAGCTCCCATCGGCAGGGGGCGCACTACGAGCAGTACTTC.

By share of the sample, this clone is medium-sized. The chain combines TRBV9 with TRBJ1-2; possibly TRBD1 for D (5 bases). Germline V lookup: CDR1 SGDLS, CDR2 YYNGEE. V shed 0 bases and J shed 3 bases, with 15 bases lying between them. The CDR3 is made up of 16 amino acids. CDR3 loop: CASSVGLGRQDYGYTF. The DNA of the CDR3 is TGTGCCAGCAGCGTAGGGCTGGGGCGCCAGGACTATGGCTACACCTTC.

The chain carries TRBV29-1 and TRBJ1-5; D not resolved. Deletions cut 4 bases from V and 3 bases from J, with 16 bases between. The CDR3 has 15 amino acids. In germline, CDR1 is SQVTM, CDR2 ANQGSEA. CDR3 in DNA: TGCAGCGTTGTCCAGGACGGTCTCAACAATCAGCCCCAGCATTTT. Protein: CSVVQDGLNNQPQHF.

The CDR3 DNA follows: TGTGCCAGCAGCTCCCCCAGTGGCTACACCTTC. Amino acids: CASSSPSGYTF. The V and J genes are TRBV7-9 and TRBJ1-2, with D uncertain. The length of the CDR3 is 11 residues. V lost 4 bases to trimming and J lost 7 bases, with 7 bases between them. Germline CDR1 SEHNR, CDR2 FQNEAQ (reference sequence).

This sequence joins TRBV5-4 and TRBJ2-7, with no clear D. From germline, CDR1 is SGHNT and CDR2 YYREEE (reference sequence). This CDR3 comprises 12 residues. The germline V and J ends were trimmed by 2 bases and 7 bases, with 10 bases remaining between them. CDR3 nucleotides: TGTGCCAGCAGCTTTAATCTTAAGGAGCAGTACTTC. The encoded protein is CASSFNLKEQYF.

J is TRBJ2-1 and V is TRBV2; 12 positions match TRBD2. From germline, CDR1 is SNHLY and CDR2 FYNNEI. V trimming: 6 bases; J trimming: 5 bases; junction bases outside the gene matches: 5. The CDR3 contains 15 residues. Written as DNA, the CDR3 is TGTGCCAGCAGGAGGACTAGCGGGACAAACAATGAGCAGTTCTTC. Its protein is CASRRTSGTNNEQFF.

This chain joins TRBV4-3 and TRBJ1-5, with D tentatively TRBD1 (5 bases). The germline CDR1 and CDR2 sequences are LGHNA and YSLEER. CDR3 length: 16 amino acids. Trimming removed 4 bases from V and 2 bases from J, with 15 bases in between. The CDR3 region has the DNA TGCGCCAGCAGCCCGGGGCCCGGCGGGGGCAATCAGCCCCAGCATTTT. Translation: CASSPGPGGGNQPQHF.

The V call is TRBV19, the J call TRBJ2-1; 7 positions agree with TRBD2. The CDR3 spans 17 residues. The V and J ends lost 6 bases and 5 bases, in that order; junction bases with no gene match: 16. Looked up from germline, CDR1 is LNHDA and CDR2 is SQIVND (reference sequence). CDR3 coding DNA: TGTGCCAGTAGAACTCCTAGTTGGTCTAGCGGCCACAATGAGCAGTTCTTC. Translation: CASRTPSWSSGHNEQFF. Full variable domain (outside the CDR3, taken from reference TRBV19 and TRBJ2-1): DGGITQSPKYLFRKEGQNVTLSCEQNLNHDAMYWYRQDPGQGLRLIYYSQIVNDFQKGDIAEGYSVSREKKESFPLTVTSAQKNPTAFYLCASRTPSWSSGHNEQFFGPGTRLTVL.

The chain carries TRBV27 and TRBJ2-5; a weak D match, TRBD2 (7 bases). The V and J ends lost 2 bases and 5 bases respectively, with 15 bases between them. The germline V gene encodes CDR1 MNHEY and CDR2 SMNVEV (reference sequence). The length of the CDR3 is 15 residues. The CDR3 region is CASSLNQGRGETQYF. In DNA form, the CDR3 reads TGTGCCAGCAGTTTAAACCAGGGGAGGGGGGAGACCCAGTACTTC.

This chain joins TRBV18 and TRBJ1-1; 8 nucleotides align to TRBD1. The CDR3 loop spans 14 amino acids. Germline V gene sequence: CDR1 KGHSH, CDR2 LQKENI. V lost 6 bases and J lost 4; bases outside the gene matches: 7. DNA for the CDR3: TGTGCCAGCTCCTCCACAGGGGGAAGCACTGAAGCTTTCTTT. Translation: CASSSTGGSTEAFF.

The chain has TRBV5-6 and TRBJ2-3; D ambiguous. CDR3 length: 12 amino acids. Germline CDR1 SGHDT, CDR2 YYEEEE. V was clipped by 4 bases and J by 8 bases, with 11 bases between them. The CDR3 spells CASSQTRGTQYF. The CDR3, as DNA: TGTGCCAGCAGCCAGACTCGTGGTACGCAGTATTTT.

This rearrangement joins TRBV29-1 to TRBJ2-3; TRBD2 might be the D (6 bases). V lost 4 bases to trimming and J lost 6 bases, with 20 bases between them. The CDR3 consists of 15 residues. Germline CDR1 reads SQVTM; CDR2 reads ANQGSEA. The CDR3 region has the DNA TGCAGCGTTGGGCTGCCCCATGGGACTCTGGATACGCAGTATTTT. Its protein product is CSVGLPHGTLDTQYF.

The V gene is TRBV19, the J gene TRBJ2-5; D call uncertain. V was pared by 4 bases and J by 4 bases, with 7 bases between. Germline assignment: CDR1 LNHDA and CDR2 SQIVND (reference sequence). The length of the CDR3 is 12 residues. CDR3 residues: CASSTTRETQYF. CDR3 nucleotides: TGTGCCAGTAGTACCACCCGAGAGACCCAGTACTTC.

The chain employs TRBV29-1 and TRBJ2-3; 14 bases are a match to TRBD2. After removal of 7 bases from V and 0 bases from J, the junction contained 6 bases not matched to a gene. This CDR3 region has 16 residues. CDR1 is SQVTM and CDR2 is ANQGSEA in the germline V gene. The CDR3, as DNA: TGCAGCGCCTCGGGACTAGCGGGGGTTAGCACAGATACGCAGTATTTT. This sequence encodes CSASGLAGVSTDTQYF.

V gene TRBV10-3 combines with J gene TRBJ1-5; 9 nucleotides agree with TRBD1. V lost 0 bases, J lost 7 bases, and 16 bases stayed unmatched. Germline lookup yields CDR1 ENHRY and CDR2 SYGVKD. This CDR3 spans 19 amino acids. DNA of the CDR3: TGTGCCATCAGTGAGTCGAGTCCGGGACAGGGTTTGGGGGGCCAGCCCCAGCATTTT. Protein sequence: CAISESSPGQGLGGQPQHF.

The chain carries TRBV5-1 and TRBJ1-6, with a tentative D call TRBD1 (5 bases). The V end lost 3 bases, the J end lost 13 bases, and 20 bases lay between the germline ends. The germline V gene has CDR1 SGHRS and CDR2 YFSETQ. The CDR3 length is 15 residues. Written as DNA, the CDR3 is TGCGCCAGCAGCTCGCTTGATGGGGCAGGGACCCCCCTCCACTTT. Its translation: CASSSLDGAGTPLHF. Full variable domain (missing parts from reference TRBV5-1 and TRBJ1-6): KAGVTQTPRYLIKTRGQQVTLSCSPISGHRSVSWYQQTPGQGLQFLFEYFSETQRNKGNFPGRFSGRQFSNSRSEMNVSTLELGDSALYLCASSSLDGAGTPLHFGNGTRLTVT.

This rearrangement joins TRBV25-1 to TRBJ1-1; D unclear. Germline assignment: CDR1 MGHDK and CDR2 SYGVNS. The CDR3 is 14 residues long. V lost 5 bases to trimming and J lost 0 bases, with 10 bases between them. As DNA, the CDR3 is TGTGCCAGCAGTTCGGCTAACATGAACACTGAAGCTTTCTTT. Translated: CASSSANMNTEAFF.

V gene TRBV19 combines with J gene TRBJ2-7, with 11 bases that match TRBD2. V was pared by 6 bases and J by 3 bases, with 4 bases of the junction left unmatched. This CDR3 has 14 residues. The germline V gene has CDR1 LNHDA and CDR2 SQIVND (reference sequence). The CDR3: CASSTSGSNYEQYF. In nucleotides, the CDR3 is TGTGCCAGTAGCACTAGCGGGAGTAACTACGAGCAGTACTTC.